The clone carrying this TCR beta chain has a count of ten or more. The data were taken from a study of read filtering for tumor transcriptome and immune sequencing. The library was built from roughly 400 ng RNA with molecular barcoded adaptors for alpha/delta and beta/gamma chains. Each CDR3 protein gets one entry after TCRdb re-called the reads with MiXCR. This sample has fewer than 150,000 distinct CDR3 sequences, with about an eighth found just once. This TCR derives from a donor at least 40 years old with multiple myeloma. Material for sequencing was a population of CD138-negative cells sorted from bone marrow.

The chain's CDR3 is CASSEGSIPGTGDTEAFF. In DNA, the CDR3 is TGTGCCAGCAGTGAAGGCTCCATCCCCGGGACAGGTGATACTGAAGCTTTCTTT. The rearrangement uses TRBV6-1 and TRBJ1-1; 8 bases match TRBD1. V shed 1 base, J shed 5 bases, and the junction held 15 bases outside the gene matches. The CDR3 spans 18 residues. The germline gives CDR1 MNHNS, CDR2 SASEGT.